The 27 T cell receptor beta chains below all came from one sample that was sequenced in a study of T cell responses to AZD1222 COVID-19 vaccine. Sequencing used immunoSEQ multiplex PCR; TCRdb keeps in-frame clones, though not all of them. The top ten hold around 3.6% of the sample, which has approximately 180,000 clones, more than 90% seen once. Source: peripheral blood, taken 28 days after the second dose of the MenACWY control vaccine. The origin of the receptors is an adult who received the MenACWY meningococcal vaccine as a control.

This chain joins TRBV18 and TRBJ1-2; D remains unclear. The ends were cut back, 9 bases at V and 5 bases at J, with 22 bases in the middle. This CDR3 spans 15 amino acids. Germline lookup yields CDR1 KGHSH and CDR2 LQKENI. The CDR3 bases are TGTGCCAGTATGGAAGATCACTCTCGGGAATATGGCTACACCTTC. Translating gives CASMEDHSREYGYTF.

The V call is TRBV6-2 or TRBV6-3, the J call TRBJ1-3; D not resolved. The V gene's germline CDR1 is MNHEY and CDR2 SVGEGT. The CDR3 covers 16 residues. The V and J ends lost 2 bases and 0 bases respectively, with 11 bases between them. As DNA, the CDR3 is TGTGCCAGCAGTTACCGGACGGTCAACTCTGGAAACACCATATATTTT. Encoded protein: CASSYRTVNSGNTIYF.

V is TRBV3-1 (or the pseudogene TRBV3-2) and J is TRBJ1-1, with D uncertain. The germline V and J ends were trimmed by 1 base and 3 bases, with 15 bases remaining between them. The CDR3 is made up of 16 amino acids. The germline V gene has CDR1 LGHDT and CDR2 YNNKEL (reference sequence). CDR3 amino acids: CASSQGAGVADTEAFF. In nucleotides, the CDR3 is TGTGCCAGCAGCCAAGGGGCCGGGGTAGCGGACACTGAAGCTTTCTTT.

The rearrangement joins TRBV11-2 to TRBJ2-7, with 7 bases fitting TRBD1. Germline CDR1 SGHAT, CDR2 FQNNGV. Unmatched junction bases numbered 11, after V lost 11 bases and J lost 4 bases. This CDR3 is built from 13 residues. CDR3 coding DNA: TGTGCCGTAAAGGTAGGGGGCAGTTACGAGCAGTACTTC. This translates into CAVKVGGSYEQYF.

This chain uses TRBV27 with TRBJ1-5; tentative D call: TRBD1 (5 bases). The V end lost 0 bases, the J end lost 7 bases, and 19 bases lay between the germline ends. The CDR3 has 17 amino acids. In germline, CDR1 is MNHEY, CDR2 SMNVEV (reference sequence). In DNA, the CDR3 is TGTGCCAGCAGTTTATCCGCCGGGACCTTAAGGGGCCAGCCCCAGCATTTT. Translation: CASSLSAGTLRGQPQHF.

This clone has more than one count but fewer than ten. The V gene is TRBV2, the J gene TRBJ1-2; D not resolved. Per germline, CDR1 SNHLY and CDR2 FYNNEI. The CDR3 runs to 13 residues. V gave up 1 base and J gave up 8 bases, with 11 bases separating them. CDR3 amino acids: CASSEGTIRGYTF. The CDR3 DNA is TGTGCCAGCAGTGAAGGGACCATCAGGGGCTACACCTTC.

The chain couples TRBV4-2 to TRBJ2-7; D may be TRBD1 or TRBD2 (5 bases each). Trimming removed 4 bases at V and 4 bases at J, with 14 bases between. The CDR3 runs to 14 residues. Germline V gives CDR1 LGHNA, CDR2 YNFKEQ. CDR3: CASSPPGPEYEQYF. The CDR3 DNA reads as TGTGCCAGCAGCCCTCCGGGACCAGAGTACGAGCAGTACTTC.

The gene calls are TRBV14 and TRBJ2-1, with TRBD2 matching 10 bases. Germline values: CDR1 SGHDN, CDR2 FVKESK. V lost 4 bases to trimming and J lost 9 bases; unmatched junction nucleotides: 12. This CDR3 is 16 amino acids long. The CDR3 DNA reads TGTGCCAGCAGCCGTCGGCTAGCGGGAGCTCCGCGTGAGCAGTTCTTC. Translated: CASSRRLAGAPREQFF.

This clone was recorded only once. The chain carries TRBV27 and TRBJ2-2; 11 bases line up with TRBD2. After removal of 7 bases from V and 4 bases from J, the junction contained 11 bases not matched to a gene. Germline V gene data show CDR1 as MNHEY and CDR2 as SMNVEV (reference sequence). This CDR3 has 17 residues. DNA of the CDR3: TGTGCCAGCAAACTGTCTAGCGGGAGGACTGTCACCGGGGAGCTGTTTTTT. Amino acid sequence: CASKLSSGRTVTGELFF.

This clone is a singleton in its sample. The genes are TRBV7-3 and TRBJ2-1; 11 positions match TRBD2. The germline CDR1 and CDR2 sequences are SGHTA and FQGTGA. The CDR3 runs 16 residues. The trim removed 0 bases at V and 4 bases at J, leaving 2 bases unmatched. CDR3 residues: CASSLTGTSGYNEQFF. The CDR3 coding sequence is TGTGCCAGCAGCTTAACCGGGACTAGCGGTTACAATGAGCAGTTCTTC.

V usage is TRBV7-2 and J usage is TRBJ1-2; 7 nucleotides align to TRBD1. The CDR3 sequence is 13 residues long. Trimming at V came to 10 bases and at J to 4 bases, leaving 9 bases not matched to a gene. Germline V CDR1 and CDR2: SGHTA, FQGNSA. CDR3 coding DNA: TGTGCCACCCGGACAGGCGAACTCTATGGCTACACCTTC. This sequence encodes CATRTGELYGYTF.

The chain joins TRBV7-2 to TRBJ1-5, with D unresolved. V was clipped by 5 bases and J by 4 bases, with 6 bases between them. The CDR3 runs 12 residues. Per germline, CDR1 SGHTA and CDR2 FQGNSA. CDR3 sequence reads: CASSDGNQPQHF. The DNA for the CDR3 is TGTGCCAGCAGCGATGGAAATCAGCCCCAGCATTTT.

This clone was counted a single time. The J gene is TRBJ2-7, the V gene TRBV6-2 or TRBV6-3, with 8 bases that match TRBD1. The germline CDR1 and CDR2 sequences are MNHEY and SVGEGT. CDR3 length: 15 residues. V lost 6 bases, J lost 6 bases, and 13 bases stayed unmatched. The CDR3 loop reads CASSLGQGRWREQYF. CDR3 nucleotide sequence: TGTGCCAGCAGCCTTGGACAGGGAAGGTGGCGCGAGCAGTACTTC.

Concerning this clone itself: Germline and junction disagree at one end, which may indicate a read error. The chain is built from TRBV28 and TRBJ2-4; TRBD1 matches at 8 bases. CDR1 and CDR2 from the germline V gene are MDHEN and SYDVKM. This CDR3 is built from 14 residues. The CDR3 is CASRTPGQETPGNF. In nucleotides, the CDR3 is TGTGCCAGCAGGACCCCGGGACAGGAGACTCCTGGGAACTTC.

V gene TRBV3-1 (or the pseudogene TRBV3-2) combines with J gene TRBJ2-5, with D possibly TRBD2 on 6 matching bases. Germline-derived CDR1 and CDR2 are LGHDT and YNNKEL (reference sequence). V was trimmed by 0 bases and J by 4 bases, leaving 12 bases between them. The CDR3 has 15 residues. CDR3 protein: CASSQESQGGETQYF. CDR3 bases: TGTGCCAGCAGCCAAGAAAGCCAGGGAGGAGAGACCCAGTACTTC.

This chain uses TRBV4-2 with TRBJ2-3; D gene unclear. Trimming pared 0 bases from V and 4 bases from J, leaving 11 bases between. This CDR3 is 15 amino acids long. Germline lookup yields CDR1 LGHNA and CDR2 YNFKEQ. The CDR3 protein is CASSQDYFSADTQYF. As DNA, the CDR3 is TGTGCCAGCAGCCAAGATTATTTTTCTGCAGATACGCAGTATTTT.

The V and J genes are TRBV7-9 and TRBJ1-1, with 10 bases fitting TRBD1. Germline CDR1 and CDR2: SEHNR and FQNEAQ (reference sequence). The V segment lost 5 bases and the J segment 3 bases; nucleotides outside the gene matches: 12. This CDR3 has 17 amino acids. Here the CDR3 DNA reads TGTGCCAGCAGCACAAGCGACAGGGGGCTGGGGGACACTGAAGCTTTCTTT. It codes for CASSTSDRGLGDTEAFF. Using reference TRBV7-9 and TRBJ1-1 for the parts outside the CDR3, the full variable domain is DTGVSQNPRHKITKRGQNVTFRCDPISEHNRLYWYRQTLGQGPEFLTYFQNEAQLEKSRLLSDRFSAERPKGSFSTLEIQRTEQGDSAMYLCASSTSDRGLGDTEAFFGQGTRLTVV.

The V call is TRBV7-2, the J call TRBJ2-2; perhaps TRBD1 as D (6 bases). The CDR3 has 15 residues. Trimming pared 4 bases from V and 4 bases from J, leaving 13 bases between. CDR1 is SGHTA and CDR2 is FQGNSA in the germline V gene. The CDR3 loop is CASSSSRGRTGELFF. CDR3 nucleotides: TGTGCCAGCAGCTCCTCCAGGGGTCGCACCGGGGAGCTGTTTTTT. The full variable domain, with the rest looked up from reference TRBV7-2 and TRBJ2-2, is GAGVSQSPSNKVTEKGKDVELRCDPISGHTALYWYRQSLGQGLEFLIYFQGNSAPDKSGLPSDRFSAERTGGSVSTLTIQRTQQEDSAVYLCASSSSRGRTGELFFGEGSRLTVL.

The chain joins TRBV7-8 to TRBJ2-5; D gene ambiguous. Trimming stripped 1 base from V and 2 bases from J, with 8 bases between. Germline V lookup: CDR1 SGHVS, CDR2 FQNEAQ. The CDR3 sequence is 14 residues long. The CDR3 is CASSLERQQETQYF. CDR3 nucleotide sequence: TGTGCCAGCAGCTTAGAACGGCAGCAAGAGACCCAGTACTTC. Drawing the rest from reference TRBV7-8 and TRBJ2-5, the complete variable domain is GAGVSQSPRYKVAKRGQDVALRCDPISGHVSLFWYQQALGQGPEFLTYFQNEAQLDKSGLPSDRFFAERPEGSVSTLKIQRTQQEDSAVYLCASSLERQQETQYFGPGTRLLVL.

The table lists this clone with a count of one. The J gene is TRBJ1-5, the V gene TRBV21-1. TRBV21-1 is an annotated pseudogene. The CDR3 spans 16 residues. Here the CDR3 DNA reads TGTGCCAGCAGCGGGGTCTGGGCGCAGGACAATCAGCCCCAGCATTTT. This gives the protein CASSGVWAQDNQPQHF.

The chain employs TRBV5-5 and TRBJ1-2; D is uncertain. Germline V gene sequence: CDR1 SGHKS, CDR2 YYEKEE (reference sequence). The CDR3 consists of 13 residues. V was pared by 0 bases and J by 4 bases, with 7 bases between. Here the CDR3 reads CASSLDGFYGYTF. The CDR3 nucleotides are TGTGCCAGCAGCTTGGATGGTTTCTATGGCTACACCTTC.

J is TRBJ2-1 and V is TRBV4-3; 11 bases are shared with TRBD2. Trimming cost V 4 bases and J 6 bases; bases outside gene matches: 11. Germline V lookup: CDR1 LGHNA, CDR2 YSLEER. The length of the CDR3 is 17 residues. In nucleotides, the CDR3 is TGCGCCAGCAGCCGGAATGTAGCGGGAGGGCCAGGCAATGAGCAGTTCTTC. Amino acid sequence: CASSRNVAGGPGNEQFF.

The chain employs TRBV10-2 and TRBJ2-1; 7 positions match TRBD2. The CDR3 runs 15 residues. Trimming at V came to 3 bases and at J to 7 bases, leaving 9 bases not matched to a gene. Germline loops: CDR1 WSHSY, CDR2 SAAADI. CDR3: CASSDFGLGGNEQFF. DNA for the CDR3: TGCGCCAGCAGTGACTTCGGACTGGGGGGGAATGAGCAGTTCTTC.

The V gene is TRBV7-3, the J gene TRBJ2-3; 7 bases match TRBD1. Germline lookup yields CDR1 SGHTA and CDR2 FQGTGA. CDR3 length equals 14 residues. Losses at the gene ends were 6 bases for V and 1 base for J; bases not matched to a gene: 4. The chain's CDR3 is CASSRQGRTDTQYF. Written as DNA, the CDR3 is TGTGCCAGCAGTCGACAGGGTCGCACAGATACGCAGTATTTT.

The rearrangement joins TRBV27 to TRBJ2-3; 11 positions match TRBD2. Unmatched junction bases numbered 2, after V lost 8 bases and J lost 1 base. The CDR3 runs 14 residues. From germline, CDR1 is MNHEY and CDR2 SMNVEV (reference sequence). The CDR3 region is CASRTSGRTDTQYF. CDR3 DNA: TGTGCCAGCCGGACTAGCGGGCGCACAGATACGCAGTATTTT.

The chain is built from TRBV6-5 and TRBJ1-2, with D uncertain. The CDR3 consists of 13 residues. Trimming pared 6 bases from V and 2 bases from J, leaving 10 bases between. CDR1 MNHEY and CDR2 SVGAGI come from the germline V gene. DNA of the CDR3: TGTGCCAGCAGCCAACCCCCGAACTATGGCTACACCTTC. It specifies CASSQPPNYGYTF.

This chain uses TRBV5-4 with TRBJ1-2; no reliable D call. There are 14 residues in the CDR3. Trimming removed 7 bases from V and 4 bases from J, with 17 bases in between. CDR1 is SGHNT, CDR2 YYREEE, per germline (reference sequence). The CDR3 nucleotides are TGTGCCAGCGTTGGGGAAAGGAACACCTATGGCTACACCTTC. Amino acid sequence: CASVGERNTYGYTF. Looking up the rest from reference TRBV5-4 and TRBJ1-2 gives the full variable domain: ETGVTQSPTHLIKTRGQQVTLRCSSQSGHNTVSWYQQALGQGPQFIFQYYREEENGRGNFPPRFSGLQFPNYSSELNVNALELDDSALYLCASVGERNTYGYTFGSGTRLTVV.